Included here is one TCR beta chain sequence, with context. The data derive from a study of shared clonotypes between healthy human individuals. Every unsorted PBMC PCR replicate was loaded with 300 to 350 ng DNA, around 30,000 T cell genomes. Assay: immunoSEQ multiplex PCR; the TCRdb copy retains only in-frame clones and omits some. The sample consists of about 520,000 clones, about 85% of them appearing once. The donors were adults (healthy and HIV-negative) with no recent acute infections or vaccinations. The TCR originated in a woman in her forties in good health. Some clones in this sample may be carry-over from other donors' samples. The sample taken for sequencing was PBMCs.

The CDR3 DNA reads as TGTGCCAGCAGCCTGGGTTTCGGGGAGCTGTTTTTT. Translation: CASSLGFGELFF. The chain has TRBV13 and TRBJ2-2; no clear D. The CDR3 has 12 residues. The germline V and J ends were trimmed by 5 bases and 7 bases, with 8 bases remaining between them. The V gene's germline CDR1 is PRHDT and CDR2 FYEKMQ (reference sequence).